This TCR beta chain comes out of a study of cytomegalovirus exposure and HLA in healthy donors. General study points: Later examination showed HLA-associated TCR beta chains had greater clonal expansion than equally common others. A previous analysis found most TCR beta V segments productive roughly 87% or roughly 30% of the time.

The PCR had 60 Vbeta and 13 Jbeta primers. Original processing notes: Approximately 11 million of some 80 million unique TCR beta chains were shared, per a later count. Clones were sequenced by immunoSEQ multiplex PCR, and TCRdb holds only the in-frame ones, with some missing. That table furnishes V, J and clone size, whereas the DNA furnished D and trimming. The sample holds roughly 180,000 clones; about 75% are singletons and the top ten take around 2.4%. This CDR3 has 14 residues. Per the germline V gene, CDR1 is KGHSH and CDR2 is LQKENI. The V gene lost 3 bases and the J gene lost 10 bases, with 18 bases spanning the gap. Turning to this clone: The antigen remains unidentified.

Donors were nominally healthy when sampled, though unrecorded immune exposures were likely. The gene calls are TRBV18 and TRBJ1-1; D is unclear. This receptor was obtained from a female donor in good health and CMV-seronegative. The sequenced sample was PBMCs. The CDR3 DNA follows: TGTGCCAGCTCACCCGACGGCGGTCACTCGGGAGCTTTCTTT. It yields the protein CASSPDGGHSGAFF.